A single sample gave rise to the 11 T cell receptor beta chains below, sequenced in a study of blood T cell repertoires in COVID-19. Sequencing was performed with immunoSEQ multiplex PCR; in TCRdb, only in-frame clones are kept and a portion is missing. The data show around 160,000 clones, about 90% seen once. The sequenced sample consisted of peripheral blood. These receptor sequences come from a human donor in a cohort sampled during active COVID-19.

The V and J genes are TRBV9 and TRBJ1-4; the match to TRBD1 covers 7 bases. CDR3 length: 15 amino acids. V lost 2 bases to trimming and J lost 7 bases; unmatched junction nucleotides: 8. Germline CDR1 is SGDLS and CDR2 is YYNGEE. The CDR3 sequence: CASSVQTGPFEKLFF. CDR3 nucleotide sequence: TGTGCCAGCAGCGTTCAGACAGGGCCGTTTGAAAAACTGTTTTTT.

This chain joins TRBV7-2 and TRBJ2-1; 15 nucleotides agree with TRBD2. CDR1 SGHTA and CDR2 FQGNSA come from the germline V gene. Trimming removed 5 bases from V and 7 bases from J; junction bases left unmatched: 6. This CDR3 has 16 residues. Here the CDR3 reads CASSPSGTSGGNEQFF. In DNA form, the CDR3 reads TGTGCCAGCAGCCCCTCCGGGACTAGCGGGGGGAATGAGCAGTTCTTC.

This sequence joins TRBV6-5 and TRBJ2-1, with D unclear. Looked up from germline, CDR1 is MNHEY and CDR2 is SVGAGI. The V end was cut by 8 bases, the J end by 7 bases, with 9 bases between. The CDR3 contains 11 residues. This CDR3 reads CASPYRNEQFF. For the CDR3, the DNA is TGTGCCAGCCCTTACAGAAATGAGCAGTTCTTC.

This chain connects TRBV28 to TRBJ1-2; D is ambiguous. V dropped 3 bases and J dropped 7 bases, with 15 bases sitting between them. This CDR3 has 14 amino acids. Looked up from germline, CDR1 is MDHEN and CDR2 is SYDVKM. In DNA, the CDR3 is TGTGCCAGCAGTTTGGGAGTGGGGAGGTCTGGCTACACCTTC. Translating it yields CASSLGVGRSGYTF.

The CDR3 bases are TGTGCCAGCAGCGAAACTAGCGGGGGTTACAATGAGCAGTTCTTC. This codes for CASSETSGGYNEQFF. The V gene is TRBV9, the J gene TRBJ2-1, with 11 bases that match TRBD2. Per the germline V gene, CDR1 is SGDLS and CDR2 is YYNGEE. The V and J ends lost 3 bases and 4 bases, in that order; junction bases with no gene match: 3. This CDR3 has 15 amino acids.

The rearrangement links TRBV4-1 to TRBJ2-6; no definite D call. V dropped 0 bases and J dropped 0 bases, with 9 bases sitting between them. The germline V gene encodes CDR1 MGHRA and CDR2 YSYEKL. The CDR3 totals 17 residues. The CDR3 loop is CASSQDEVISGANVLTF. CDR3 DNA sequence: TGCGCCAGCAGCCAAGATGAGGTAATCTCTGGGGCCAACGTCCTGACTTTC.

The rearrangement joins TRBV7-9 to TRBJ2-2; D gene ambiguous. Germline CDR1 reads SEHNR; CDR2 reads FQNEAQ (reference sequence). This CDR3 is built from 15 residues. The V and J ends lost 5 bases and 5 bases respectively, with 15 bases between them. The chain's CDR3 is CASSPSVYGTGELFF. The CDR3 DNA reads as TGTGCCAGCAGCCCGTCGGTCTACGGGACCGGGGAGCTGTTTTTT.

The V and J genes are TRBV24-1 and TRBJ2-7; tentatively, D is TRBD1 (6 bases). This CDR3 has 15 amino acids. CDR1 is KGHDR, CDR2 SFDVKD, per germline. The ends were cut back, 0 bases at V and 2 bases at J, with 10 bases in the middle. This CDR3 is CATSDLGKGAYEQYF. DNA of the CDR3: TGTGCCACCAGTGATTTGGGGAAGGGGGCCTACGAGCAGTACTTC.

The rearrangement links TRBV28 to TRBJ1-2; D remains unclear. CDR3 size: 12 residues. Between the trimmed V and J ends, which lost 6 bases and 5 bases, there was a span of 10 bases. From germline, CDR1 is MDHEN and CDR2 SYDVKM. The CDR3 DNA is TGTGCCAGCAGCCGCAACAGATATGGCTACACCTTC. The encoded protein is CASSRNRYGYTF.

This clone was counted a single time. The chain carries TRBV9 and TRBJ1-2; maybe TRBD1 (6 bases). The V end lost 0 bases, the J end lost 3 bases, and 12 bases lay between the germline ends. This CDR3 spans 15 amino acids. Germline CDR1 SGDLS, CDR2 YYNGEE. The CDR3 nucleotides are TGTGCCAGCAGCGTAGAACTACAGGGCGACTATGGCTACACCTTC. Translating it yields CASSVELQGDYGYTF. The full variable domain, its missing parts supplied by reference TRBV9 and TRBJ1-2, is DSGVTQTPKHLITATGQRVTLRCSPRSGDLSVYWYQQSLDQGLQFLIQYYNGEERAKGNILERFSAQQFPDLHSELNLSSLELGDSALYFCASSVELQGDYGYTFGSGTRLTVV.

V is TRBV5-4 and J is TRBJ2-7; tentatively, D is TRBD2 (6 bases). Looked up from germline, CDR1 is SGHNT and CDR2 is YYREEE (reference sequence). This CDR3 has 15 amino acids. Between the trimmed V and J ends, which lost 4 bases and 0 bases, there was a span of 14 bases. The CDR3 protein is CASSRAGTHSYEQYF. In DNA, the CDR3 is TGTGCCAGCAGCAGAGCCGGGACTCACTCCTACGAGCAGTACTTC.